Sequencing of this T cell receptor beta chain was carried out in a study of shared clonotypes between healthy human individuals. Study-level information: Three plates were used per donor for CD4 naive, three for CD4 memory, two for CD8 naive and one for CD8 memory. Study-level points and caveats: Across a handful of donors, naive CD4 shared roughly 5%, naive CD8 around 3.8%, memory CD4 about 2.5%, memory CD8 about 0.4%.

In its sample, this clone was seen a few times. Antigen unknown. Germline CDR1 KGHSH, CDR2 LQKENI. The CDR3 consists of 14 residues. With 2 bases removed from V and 4 bases from J, the gap between germline ends came to 11 bases. Genomic DNA from each subset was divided evenly over several immunoSEQ plates. The method was immunoSEQ multiplex PCR; TCRdb's version includes in-frame clones alone and lacks a portion of them. The data show about 2.3 million clones, roughly 92% seen once. The genes are TRBV18 and TRBJ1-2, with D uncertain. The sequenced material came from naive CD4+ T cells from PBMCs. Subset of the sample: CD45RA+ positively selected. The source of this sequence is a man aged 18 to 29 in good health. Some clones in this sample may be carry-over from other donors' samples. This CDR3 is CASSPIDGFYGYTF. CDR3 DNA sequence: TGTGCCAGCTCACCAATTGACGGCTTCTATGGCTACACCTTC.